This TCR beta chain is drawn from a study of glioma-infiltrating T cells (dated by TCRdb to 2015 to 2016). Regarding the study in general: TCR alpha- and beta-chain repertoires were sequenced from glioma tissue, non-neoplastic brain tissue and matched peripheral blood mononuclear cells. To measure divergence between tissue and blood T-cell populations, each tissue-infiltrating repertoire was compared with the peripheral blood repertoire of the same patient. The paired cohort comprised three low-grade glioma patients, 8 or 9 primary glioblastoma patients and three non-glioma patients contributing non-neoplastic brain tissue. Study-level results and caveats: Only a very small number of CDR3 sequences turned up in both tissue and blood, a result put down to high CDR3 diversity combined with limited sampling. VJ-independent divergence between tissue and blood was lower than expected in non-neoplastic patients but higher than expected in all gliomas, particularly low-grade gliomas. Group comparisons rested on small numbers: three non-neoplastic, three low-grade glioma and 7 or 8 glioblastoma patients.

The germline ends are 12 bases apart after V is trimmed by 3 bases and J by 1 base. The CDR3, cysteine through phenylalanine, is 15 amino acids long. The only DNA kept is the CDR3, 45 bases in frame from the first base. The germline V gene provides CDR1 SGHTA and CDR2 FQGNSA. This clonotype has a count of ten or more. The antigen it binds to is not known. Base qualities are not at hand, and no much larger clone is one base apart. TCR alpha and beta CDR3 regions were amplified with the iRepertoire nested amplicon-rescue multiplex PCR (arm-PCR) platform from RNA. The input for one-step reverse transcription and amplification was roughly 90-450 ng of tissue mRNA or PBMC total RNA. After bead purification, a secondary multiplex PCR added Illumina adapters, and libraries were gel-purified between 200 and 400 bp. Demultiplexing relied on internal 6-nucleotide barcodes carried by the libraries. Sequencing of the libraries was done on an Illumina MiSeq using 2x220 or 2x250 nucleotide paired-end reads. The study's own analysis went as follows. Paired reads were merged using FLASH 1.2.11 and were aligned to the GRCh37 human genome using BWA-MEM, after which TRA and TRB reads were extracted. For V and J assignment, an IMGT-derived reference of cassette sequences and CDR3 motifs that included pseudogenes was used. Reads were translated in three frames, and productive CDR3s were defined as those with a C...FGXG motif and no stop codons. Unique combinations of V-J cassette pair and CDR3 amino acid sequence were defined as clonotypes. Reads were filtered by Hamming distance, thresholded by each sample's sequence error rate in mapped regions. TCRdb cleaned the public reads at Q25 with fastp, built clones with MiXCR and kept in-frame beta chains. A single entry per CDR3 protein holds the most common genes and DNA from its merged rows. The V and J calls reflect TCRdb's pipeline rather than the authors' work. Within this sample are 110,000 or so distinct CDR3 sequences, with around a quarter of them counted one time only. The top ten constitute 35% of the sample.

The sequencing input was glioma tissue, nonneoplastic brain tissue, or PBMCs (not recorded which). This TCR was recovered from a human donor with low-grade glioma or glioblastoma, undergoing nonglioma brain surgery, or in good health (not recorded which). The receptor chain draws on TRBV7-2 and TRBJ1-1; a weak D assignment points to TRBD1 (5 bases agree). The sequenced DNA: TGTGCCAGCAGCTTGTCCTACAGGTCGAACACTGAAGCTTTCTTT. Translated, this is CASSLSYRSNTEAFF.